The entry that follows covers one T cell receptor (beta chain) sequence. As yet, its antigen is unknown. This record belongs to a study of blood T cells in healthy people across ages. Study conclusions and caveats: Unsorted PBMCs ruled out conclusive naive versus antigen-experienced comparison. Diversity of TCR beta per million T cells declined in a roughly linear way with age. Not knowing donor CMV status may have confounded expanded clonotype changes.

Primed by a sample-barcoded 5' primer and a J-beta primer mix, a second PCR proceeded for 7 to 11 cycles. Through a template-switch adaptor with 12 random nucleotides, each cDNA molecule received a tag. One entry per CDR3 protein results from TCRdb running MiXCR on the 5' RACE reads. The profile shows around 1,500,000 distinct CDR3 sequences, approximately 40% of them singletons. Germline values: CDR1 DFQATT, CDR2 SNEGSKA (reference sequence). V was shortened by 0 bases and J by 2 bases, with 5 bases between the two germline ends. The CDR3 runs to 13 residues. Sequencing used blood. The gene calls are TRBV20-1 and TRBJ1-3; D gene uncertain. The clonotype originates from a woman under 30 in good health. The CDR3 DNA reads TGCAGTGCTAGAGATTTTGCTGGAAACACCATATATTTT. Translated, it gives CSARDFAGNTIYF.